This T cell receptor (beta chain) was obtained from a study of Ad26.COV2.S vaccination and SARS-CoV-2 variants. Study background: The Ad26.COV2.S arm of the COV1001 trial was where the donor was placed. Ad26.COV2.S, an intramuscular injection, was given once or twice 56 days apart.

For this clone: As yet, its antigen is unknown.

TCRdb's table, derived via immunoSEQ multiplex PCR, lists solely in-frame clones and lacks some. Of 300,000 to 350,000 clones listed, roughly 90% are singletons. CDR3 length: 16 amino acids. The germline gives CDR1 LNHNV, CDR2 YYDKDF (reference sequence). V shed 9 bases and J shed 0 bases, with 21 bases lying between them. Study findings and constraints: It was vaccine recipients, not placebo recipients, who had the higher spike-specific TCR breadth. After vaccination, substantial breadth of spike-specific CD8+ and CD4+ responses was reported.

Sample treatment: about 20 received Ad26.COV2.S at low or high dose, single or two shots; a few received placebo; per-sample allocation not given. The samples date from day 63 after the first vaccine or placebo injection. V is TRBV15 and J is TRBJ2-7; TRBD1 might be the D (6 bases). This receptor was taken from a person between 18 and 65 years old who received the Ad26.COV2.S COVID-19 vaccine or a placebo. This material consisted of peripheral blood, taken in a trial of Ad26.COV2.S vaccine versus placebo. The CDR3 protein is CATQDSTGLGSYEQYF. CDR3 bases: TGTGCCACACAGGACAGCACTGGCTTAGGCTCCTACGAGCAGTACTTC.